This T cell receptor beta chain was identified during a study of Ad26.COV2.S vaccination and SARS-CoV-2 variants. Treatment denoted: around 19 received Ad26.COV2.S at low or high dose, single or two shots; 5 received placebo; per-sample allocation not given. Sampling occurred on day 63 after the first vaccine or placebo injection. The repertoire was sequenced with immunoSEQ multiplex PCR; TCRdb's copy has only in-frame clones and lacks some. Of about 680,000 clones listed, around 89% are singletons. This CDR3 comprises 11 residues. Trimming removed 2 bases from V and 6 bases from J, with 2 bases in between. The germline V gene encodes CDR1 SGHNT and CDR2 YYREEE (reference sequence).

This chain connects TRBV5-4 to TRBJ2-2; no definite D call. The sequencing used peripheral blood, collected in a trial of Ad26.COV2.S vaccine versus placebo. The TCR originated in a person between 18 and 65 years old who received the Ad26.COV2.S COVID-19 vaccine or a placebo. CDR3 coding DNA: TGTGCCAGCAGCTTTTCCGGGGAGCTGTTTTTT. It is translated as CASSFSGELFF.